This T cell receptor beta chain was retrieved from a study of cytomegalovirus exposure and HLA in healthy donors. Findings and caveats of the study: Most subjects had HLA-A and HLA-B alleles reportedly predicted accurately by TCR beta sequences.

PCR used 60 Vbeta primers and 13 Jbeta primers. Libraries were prepared by immunoSEQ multiplex PCR; TCRdb keeps only in-frame clonotypes and omits some of them. Of more than 85,000 clones listed, about 15% are singletons. A note on this clone: Its cognate antigen is unknown.

The sample taken for sequencing was PBMCs. This clonotype was obtained from a female donor in good health and CMV-seronegative.

As DNA, the CDR3 is TGTGCCAGCAGTGCACAGGGGGCTGACACTGAAGCTTTCTTT. It translates to CASSAQGADTEAFF. This chain links TRBV28 with TRBJ1-1; 9 bases agree with TRBD1. The J segment lost 3 bases and the V segment lost 5 bases, leaving 4 bases of the junction unmatched. This CDR3 comprises 14 residues. The V gene's germline CDR1 is MDHEN and CDR2 SYDVKM.